This T cell receptor beta chain was retrieved from a study of human T cells and chemical hapten exposure. Study conclusions and caveats: Sensitizing to DPC left TCRs with a frequency above 1 in 1000 unaltered.

There are 13 residues in the CDR3. V shed 0 bases and J shed 7 bases, with 7 bases lying between them. Per the germline V gene, CDR1 is SEHNR and CDR2 is FQNEAQ (reference sequence). Individual cDNA molecules had unique molecular identifiers attached to them by the library. TCRdb recomputed calls from the reads with MiXCR, one row per CDR3 protein. This sample carries 95,000 to 150,000 distinct CDR3 sequences, 8.5% of them seen once, and the ten largest clones take approximately 1.4%. Whole blood, unfractionated, served as the material for total RNA extraction. This clonotype showed up just a few times. What it recognizes is unknown.

Sequencing was done on a sample of whole blood. The receptor comes from a human donor in good health. Some clones in this sample may be carry-over from other donors' samples. The gene calls are TRBV7-9 and TRBJ2-1; unclear D gene. The CDR3 spells CASSLARSNEQFF. Here the CDR3 DNA reads TGTGCCAGCAGCTTAGCGCGGTCAAATGAGCAGTTCTTC.